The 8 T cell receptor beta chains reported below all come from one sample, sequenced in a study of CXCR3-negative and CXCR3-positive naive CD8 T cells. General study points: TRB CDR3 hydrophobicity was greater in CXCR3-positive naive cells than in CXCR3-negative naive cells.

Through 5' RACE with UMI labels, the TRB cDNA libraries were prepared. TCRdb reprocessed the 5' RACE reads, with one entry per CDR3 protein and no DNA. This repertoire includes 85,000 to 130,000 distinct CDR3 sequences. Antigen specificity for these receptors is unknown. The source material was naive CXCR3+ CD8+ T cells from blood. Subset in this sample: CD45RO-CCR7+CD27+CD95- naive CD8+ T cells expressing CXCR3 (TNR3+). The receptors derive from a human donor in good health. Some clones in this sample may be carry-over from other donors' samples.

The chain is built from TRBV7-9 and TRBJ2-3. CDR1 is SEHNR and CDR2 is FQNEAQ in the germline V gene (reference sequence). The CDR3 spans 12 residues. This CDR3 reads CASSLVADTQYF.

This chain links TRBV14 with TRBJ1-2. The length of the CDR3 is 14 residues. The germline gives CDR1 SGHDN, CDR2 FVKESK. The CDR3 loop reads CASSQEALPYGYTF. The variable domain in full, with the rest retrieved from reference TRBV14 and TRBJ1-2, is EAGVTQFPSHSVIEKGQTVTLRCDPISGHDNLYWYRRVMGKEIKFLLHFVKESKQDESGMPNNRFLAERTGGTYSTLKVQPAELEDSGVYFCASSQEALPYGYTFGSGTRLTVV.

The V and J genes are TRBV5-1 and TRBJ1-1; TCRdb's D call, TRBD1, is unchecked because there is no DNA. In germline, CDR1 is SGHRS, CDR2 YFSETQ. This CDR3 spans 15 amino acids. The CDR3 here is CASSEAMGQVTEAFF.

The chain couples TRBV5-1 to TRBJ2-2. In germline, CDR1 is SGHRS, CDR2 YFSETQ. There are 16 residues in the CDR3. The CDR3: CASSSDGSWSTGELFF.

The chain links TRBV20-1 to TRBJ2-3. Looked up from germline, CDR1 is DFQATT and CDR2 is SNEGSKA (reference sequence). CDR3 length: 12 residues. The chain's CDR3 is CSAREVADTQYF.

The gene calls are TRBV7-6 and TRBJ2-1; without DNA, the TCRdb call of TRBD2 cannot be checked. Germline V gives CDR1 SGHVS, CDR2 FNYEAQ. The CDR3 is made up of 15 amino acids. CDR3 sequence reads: CASSSRGSSYNEQFF.

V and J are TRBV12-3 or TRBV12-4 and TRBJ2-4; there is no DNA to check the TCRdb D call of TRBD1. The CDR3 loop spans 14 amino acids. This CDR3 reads CASSPEGNGNIQYF.

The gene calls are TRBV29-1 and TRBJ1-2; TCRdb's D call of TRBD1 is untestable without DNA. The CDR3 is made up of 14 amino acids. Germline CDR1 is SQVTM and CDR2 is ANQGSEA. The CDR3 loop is CSVEDRPRGYGYTF.